This T cell receptor (beta chain) was obtained from a study of blood T cells in healthy people across ages. General observations from the study: Greater diversity and more naive CD4+ cells were seen in long-lived donors than in aged donors.

Using a J-beta primer mix together with a sample-barcoded 5' primer, a second PCR was run for roughly 6 to 11 cycles. TCRdb ran MiXCR on the 5' RACE reads and lists one entry per CDR3 protein. The sample lists around 800,000 distinct CDR3 sequences, about a quarter occurring once. Comments on this clonotype: Its antigen is unidentified.

The V end lost 0 bases, the J end lost 5 bases, and 10 bases lay between the germline ends. CDR3 size: 15 residues. Germline CDR1 MGHRA, CDR2 YSYEKL. The same data also went into a second study, on T cells of mothers and their children. That work states: Each mother gave over 9.5 million TCR beta CDR3 reads; each child, about 2.9 million.

V gene TRBV4-1 combines with J gene TRBJ1-4, with unresolved D. Sequences were obtained from blood. The origin of this receptor is a boy younger than 18 in good health. Here the CDR3 reads CASSQEIGRNEKLFF. The CDR3 DNA reads TGCGCCAGCAGCCAAGAAATTGGGCGGAATGAAAAACTGTTTTTT.